What follows is one T cell receptor beta chain and its context. Its cognate antigen is unknown. The entirety of the isolated RNA underwent reverse transcription, so expressed TCRB transcripts were sequenced. An average of about 3.4 million reads was obtained for naive, central memory and regulatory T cell samples. TCRdb keeps only in-frame clones here, not all; method: immunoSEQ multiplex PCR. The table lists 200,000 to 250,000 clones, more than 9% of them singletons. This specimen comes from a study of beta chain features in type 1 diabetes. Findings and caveats of the study: Amplification by PCR could prefer shorter templates, with the same effect in patients and controls.

It was via CD45RO/CCR7/CD25/CD127/CD95/CD27 that CD4+ naive, central memory, regulatory and stem cell-like memory cells were sorted. Sort purity for all populations was recorded as exceeding 98%. The TCR originated in a woman younger than 30 in good health. Sequenced sample: naive CD4+ T cells from blood.

CDR3 loop: CSVGGVRQGSSGANVLTF. CDR3 nucleotides: TGCAGCGTTGGGGGAGTCAGACAGGGTAGCTCTGGGGCCAACGTCCTGACTTTC. This chain joins TRBV29-1 and TRBJ2-6; 7 bases align to TRBD1. The V segment lost 4 bases and the J segment 0 bases; nucleotides outside the gene matches: 12. Germline-derived CDR1 and CDR2 are SQVTM and ANQGSEA. The CDR3 loop spans 18 amino acids.